The present entry profiles one T cell receptor (beta chain) with its context. The sample comes from a study of blood T cell repertoires in COVID-19. At the level of the study: The analysed material was cDNA or gDNA that came from T cells, B-cell-depleted T cells, or PBMCs.

Original processing methods: Reference gene primers were amplified, and this amplification served to estimate nucleated cell counts. Assay used: immunoSEQ multiplex PCR; TCRdb lists only in-frame clones, some missing. V, J and clone size were drawn from that table, and D and trimming were deduced from the DNA. This table has about 120,000 clones, 71% appearing once. This CDR3 has 15 amino acids. In germline, CDR1 is MDHEN, CDR2 SYDVKM. V was pared by 6 bases and J by 2 bases, with 13 bases between. The chain is built from TRBV28 and TRBJ2-2, with TRBD2 as a possible D gene (6 bases). The receptor was derived from a human donor with acute or convalescent COVID-19. The donor label of this sample is uncertain. Sequenced material: peripheral blood. The CDR3 reads CASRREQLNTGELFF. CDR3 bases: TGTGCCAGCAGGCGGGAACAGCTCAACACCGGGGAGCTGTTTTTT.